The present T cell receptor (beta chain) was sequenced within a study of T cells in Graves' hyperthyroidism and ophthalmopathy. Amplification targeted TCR beta CDR3 regions from RNA transcripts. An initial round of RT-PCR targeting the TCR CDR3 relied on the HTBI primer set. One entry per CDR3 protein results from TCRdb running MiXCR on the multiplex PCR reads. Of about 410,000 distinct CDR3 sequences listed, about 15% were seen once; the top ten hold 13%. Between the trimmed V and J ends, which lost 2 bases and 6 bases, there was a span of 14 bases. This CDR3 contains 16 residues. Per the germline V gene, CDR1 is MNHEY and CDR2 is SVGEGT. Cells are PBMCs isolated from 10 ml of fresh blood.

The rearrangement joins TRBV6-2 or TRBV6-3 to TRBJ1-6; no clear D. The sequence derives from a man aged 18 to 35 with Graves' ophthalmopathy. Input material: blood. CDR3 DNA: TGTGCCAGCAGTTACCTAGTAGGACGCCTTAATTCACCCCTCCACTTT. Encoded protein: CASSYLVGRLNSPLHF.